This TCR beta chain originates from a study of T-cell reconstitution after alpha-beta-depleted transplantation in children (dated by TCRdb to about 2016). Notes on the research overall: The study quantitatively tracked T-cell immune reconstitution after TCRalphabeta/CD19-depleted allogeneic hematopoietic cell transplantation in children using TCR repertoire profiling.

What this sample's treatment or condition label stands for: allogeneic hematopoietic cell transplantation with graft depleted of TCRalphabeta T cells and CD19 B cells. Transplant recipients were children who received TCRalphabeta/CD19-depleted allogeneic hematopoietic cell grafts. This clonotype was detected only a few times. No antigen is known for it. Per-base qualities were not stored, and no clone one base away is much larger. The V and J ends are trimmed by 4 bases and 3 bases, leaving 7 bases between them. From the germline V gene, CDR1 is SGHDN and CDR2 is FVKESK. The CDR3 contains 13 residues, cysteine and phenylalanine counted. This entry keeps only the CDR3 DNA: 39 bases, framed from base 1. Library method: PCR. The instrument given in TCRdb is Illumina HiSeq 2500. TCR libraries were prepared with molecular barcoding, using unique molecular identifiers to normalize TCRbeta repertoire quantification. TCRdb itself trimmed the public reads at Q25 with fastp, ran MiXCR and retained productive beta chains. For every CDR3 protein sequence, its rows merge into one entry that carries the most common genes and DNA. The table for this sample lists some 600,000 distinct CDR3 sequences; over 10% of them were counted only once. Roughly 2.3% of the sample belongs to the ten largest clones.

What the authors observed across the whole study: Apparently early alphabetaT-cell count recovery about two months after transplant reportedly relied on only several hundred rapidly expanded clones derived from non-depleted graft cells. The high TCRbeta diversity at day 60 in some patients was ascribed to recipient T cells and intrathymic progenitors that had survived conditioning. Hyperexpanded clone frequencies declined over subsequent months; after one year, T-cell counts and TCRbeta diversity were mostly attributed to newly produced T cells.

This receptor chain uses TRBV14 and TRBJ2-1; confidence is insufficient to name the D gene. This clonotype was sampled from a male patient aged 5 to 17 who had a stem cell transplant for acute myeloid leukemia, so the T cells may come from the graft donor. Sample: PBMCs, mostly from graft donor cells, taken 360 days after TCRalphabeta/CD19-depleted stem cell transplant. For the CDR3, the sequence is CASSPLDYNEQFF. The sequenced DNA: TGTGCCAGCAGCCCACTTGACTACAATGAGCAGTTCTTC.